This record covers a single T cell receptor (beta chain). The CDR3 length is 14 residues. Germline V CDR1 and CDR2: LNHDA, SQIVND (reference sequence). Trimming left V 7 bases short and J 4 bases short, with 13 bases between. This sample is part of a study of blood T cell repertoires in COVID-19. Study as a whole: Nucleic acid was either cDNA or gDNA, and it came from T cells, B-cell-depleted T cells, or PBMCs.

Authors' analysis steps: Amplifying reference gene primers gave estimates of nucleated cell counts. Clones were sequenced by immunoSEQ multiplex PCR, and TCRdb holds only the in-frame ones, with some missing. The V and J calls and clone size come from that table; D and trimming were worked out from the DNA. The sample yields under 250,000 clones, nearly 90% seen once. The chain recombines TRBV19 with TRBJ2-2, with D uncertain. The TCR comes from a man aged 18-30 years with active or convalescent COVID-19. The sequenced material came from peripheral blood. As DNA, the CDR3 is TGTGCCAGTAATCGAGGTTGGGTCACCGGGGAGCTGTTTTTT. This codes for CASNRGWVTGELFF.